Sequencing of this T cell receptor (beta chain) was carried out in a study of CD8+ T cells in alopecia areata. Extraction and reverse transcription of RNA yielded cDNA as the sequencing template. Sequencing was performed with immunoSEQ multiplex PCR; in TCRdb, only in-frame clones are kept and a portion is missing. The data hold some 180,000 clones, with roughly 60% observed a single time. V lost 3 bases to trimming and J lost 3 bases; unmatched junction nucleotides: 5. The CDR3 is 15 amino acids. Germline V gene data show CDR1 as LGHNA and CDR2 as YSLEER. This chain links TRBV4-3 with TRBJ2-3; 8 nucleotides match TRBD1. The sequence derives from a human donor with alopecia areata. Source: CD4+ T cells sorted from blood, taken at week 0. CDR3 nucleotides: TGCGCCAGCAGCCAGAGGCGACAGGGGACAGATACGCAGTATTTT. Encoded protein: CASSQRRQGTDTQYF.